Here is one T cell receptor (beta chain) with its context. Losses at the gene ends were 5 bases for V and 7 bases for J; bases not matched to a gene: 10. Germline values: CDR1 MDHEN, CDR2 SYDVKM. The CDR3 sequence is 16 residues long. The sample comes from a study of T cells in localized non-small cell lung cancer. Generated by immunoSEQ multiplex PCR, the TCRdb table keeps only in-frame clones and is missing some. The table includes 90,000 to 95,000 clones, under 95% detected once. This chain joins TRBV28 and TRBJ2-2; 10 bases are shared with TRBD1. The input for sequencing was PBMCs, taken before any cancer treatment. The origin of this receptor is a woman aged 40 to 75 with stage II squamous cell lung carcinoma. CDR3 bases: TGTGCCAGCAGTGGGCCGGCGGGACAGGGGATCGGGGAGCTGTTTTTT. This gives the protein CASSGPAGQGIGELFF. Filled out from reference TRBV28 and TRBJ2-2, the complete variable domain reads DVKVTQSSRYLVKRTGEKVFLECVQDMDHENMFWYRQDPGLGLRLIYFSYDVKMKEKGDIPEGYSVSREKKERFSLILESASTNQTSMYLCASSGPAGQGIGELFFGEGSRLTVL.